The subject of this entry is one TCR beta chain. This CDR3 contains 13 residues. After removal of 10 bases from V and 5 bases from J, the junction contained 9 bases not matched to a gene. The sample is drawn from a study of blood T cell repertoires in COVID-19. Study-level information: The study drew acute and convalescent COVID-19 samples from the United States, Italy and Spain. In each case, the material was cDNA or gDNA derived from T cells, B-cell-depleted T cells, or PBMCs.

Original processing methods: Amplifying reference gene primers gave estimates of nucleated cell counts. Data came from immunoSEQ multiplex PCR; TCRdb stores just in-frame clones and leaves some out. V, J and clone size derive from that table, while D and trimming were established from the DNA sequence. The sample lists roughly 250,000 clones, approximately 83% occurring once. The V call is TRBV12-3 or TRBV12-4, the J call TRBJ1-1; 8 bases align to TRBD1. This TCR derives from a woman older than 75 with acute or convalescent COVID-19. The sequencing sample was made of peripheral blood. The CDR3 DNA is TGTGCCACCTCGACAGGGGAGTGGACTGAAGCTTTCTTT. As protein: CATSTGEWTEAFF.